The clone carrying this T cell receptor (beta chain) has only a few counts. Germline and junction disagree at one end, which may indicate a read error. The amount of total RNA extracted per sample was at least 6 micrograms. A second roughly 6 to 12 cycle PCR used barcoded and J-beta primers. TCRdb called the 5' RACE reads again in MiXCR, with one record for every CDR3 protein. Of about 570,000 distinct CDR3 sequences in the sample, approximately 30% were seen once. These data come from a study of blood T cells in healthy people across ages. Looked up from germline, CDR1 is LGHNA and CDR2 is YSLEER. The CDR3 totals 14 residues.

The clonotype originates from a woman aged 70-85 years in good health. Sequences were obtained from blood. The J gene is TRBJ1-2, the V gene TRBV4-3; D uncertain. This CDR3 is CASNQDLGRNGYTF. The CDR3 coding sequence is TGCGCCAGCAACCAAGATTTAGGGCGGAACGGCTACACCTTC.